These 6 T cell receptor beta chains were sequenced from one sample in a study of CD8+CD57+ T cells in acquired aplastic anemia (dated by TCRdb to between 2018 and 2020). The sequencer was an Illumina HiSeq 2000. Genomic DNA was used as template for profiling of TCR beta VDJ combinations and CDR3 sequences. TCRdb's own reprocessing of the public reads used fastp at Q25 and MiXCR and kept productive beta chains. Duplicate CDR3 protein sequences are folded into a single record with the most common DNA and genes. A total of about 170,000 distinct CDR3 sequences appear in this sample, about 64% of them only once. Together, the top ten hold 45% of the sample. The specimen sequenced was sorted CD4+, CD8+, or CD8+CD57+ T cells (not recorded which) from PBMCs. All receptors come from a human donor in good health.

This clonotype was counted ten times or more. The CDR3 sequence is CASSPPGTREETQYF. CDR3 in DNA: TGTGCCAGCAGCCCGCCGGGGACTAGGGAAGAGACCCAGTACTTC. The genes are TRBV7-2 and TRBJ2-5, with 8 bases identical to TRBD2. With 5 bases clipped from V and 3 bases from J, the junction kept 8 bases outside the gene matches. CDR1 is SGHTA and CDR2 is FQGNSA in the germline V gene. The CDR3 contains 15 residues. Together with reference TRBV7-2 and TRBJ2-5, the CDR3 gives the full variable domain: GAGVSQSPSNKVTEKGKDVELRCDPISGHTALYWYRQSLGQGLEFLIYFQGNSAPDKSGLPSDRFSAERTGGSVSTLTIQRTQQEDSAVYLCASSPPGTREETQYFGPGTRLLVL.

This clonotype has at least ten counts. This rearrangement joins TRBV10-3 to TRBJ2-1; 8 bases map to TRBD1. This CDR3 spans 17 amino acids. CDR1 and CDR2 from the germline V gene are ENHRY and SYGVKD. Losses at the gene ends were 2 bases for V and 0 bases for J; bases not matched to a gene: 6. The chain's CDR3 is CAISEVDRGPSYNEQFF. For the CDR3, the DNA is TGTGCCATCAGTGAGGTAGACAGGGGTCCCTCCTACAATGAGCAGTTCTTC.

CDR3 DNA sequence: TGTGCCAGCAGCGCGCAACAGGTCCAAGAGACCCAGTACTTC. Residues: CASSAQQVQETQYF. The rearrangement uses TRBV9 and TRBJ2-5; D possibly corresponds to TRBD1 (5 bases). Germline V gene lookup returns CDR1 SGDLS and CDR2 YYNGEE. With 3 bases removed from V and 1 base from J, the gap between germline ends came to 10 bases. This CDR3 spans 14 amino acids.

The chain is built from TRBV29-1 and TRBJ2-2; maybe TRBD1 (6 bases). V was clipped by 3 bases and J by 8 bases, with 16 bases between them. The CDR3 spans 14 residues. Germline V gene sequence: CDR1 SQVTM, CDR2 ANQGSEA. Here the CDR3 reads CSVDRAGESGELFF. The CDR3 DNA is TGCAGCGTTGACAGGGCAGGGGAATCGGGGGAGCTGTTTTTT.

The chain uses TRBV20-1 and TRBJ2-1; 10 nucleotides agree with TRBD2. Germline assignment: CDR1 DFQATT and CDR2 SNEGSKA (reference sequence). The CDR3 is 14 residues long. V dropped 6 bases and J dropped 4; count of bases not matched to a gene: 6. This chain's CDR3 is CSAKGLAAYNEQFF. CDR3 nucleotide sequence: TGCAGTGCCAAAGGACTAGCGGCGTACAATGAGCAGTTCTTC.

The CDR3 here is CAWRGKGASSSGANVLTF. The CDR3 DNA sequence: TGTGCCTGGAGAGGGAAGGGGGCGAGTTCTTCTGGGGCCAACGTCCTGACTTTC. The chain uses TRBV30 and TRBJ2-6, with 7 bases matching TRBD1. The CDR3 spans 18 residues. With 3 bases clipped from V and 1 base from J, the junction kept 12 bases outside the gene matches. Germline assignment: CDR1 GTSNPN and CDR2 SVGIG (reference sequence).